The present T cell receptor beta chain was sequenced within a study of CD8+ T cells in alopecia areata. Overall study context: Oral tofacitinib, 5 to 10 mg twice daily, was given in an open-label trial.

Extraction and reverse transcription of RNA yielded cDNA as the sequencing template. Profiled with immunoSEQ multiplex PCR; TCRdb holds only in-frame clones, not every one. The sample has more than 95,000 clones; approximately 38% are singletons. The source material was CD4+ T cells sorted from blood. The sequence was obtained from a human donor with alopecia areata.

CDR3 nucleotide sequence: TGCGCCAGCAGCCTGGACCTCGCCGGAAACACCATATATTTT. It encodes CASSLDLAGNTIYF. This chain connects TRBV5-1 to TRBJ1-3; D unclear. Trimming removed 4 bases from V and 4 bases from J, with 12 bases in between. The germline V gene has CDR1 SGHRS and CDR2 YFSETQ. CDR3 size: 14 residues.